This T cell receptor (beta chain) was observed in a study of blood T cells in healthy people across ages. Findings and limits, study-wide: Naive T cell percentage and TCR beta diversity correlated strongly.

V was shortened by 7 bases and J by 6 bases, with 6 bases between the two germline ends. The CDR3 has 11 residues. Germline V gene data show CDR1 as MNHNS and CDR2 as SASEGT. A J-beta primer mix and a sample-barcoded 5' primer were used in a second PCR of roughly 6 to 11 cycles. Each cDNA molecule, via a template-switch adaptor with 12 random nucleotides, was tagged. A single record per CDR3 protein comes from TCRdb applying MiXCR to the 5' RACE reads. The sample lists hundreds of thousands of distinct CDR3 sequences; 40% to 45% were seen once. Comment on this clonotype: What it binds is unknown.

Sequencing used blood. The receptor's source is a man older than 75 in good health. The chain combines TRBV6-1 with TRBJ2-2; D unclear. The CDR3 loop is CASILAGELFF. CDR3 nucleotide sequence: TGTGCCAGCATCTTGGCCGGGGAGCTGTTTTTT.